This passage covers 16 T cell receptor beta chains from one sample sequenced in a study of CD8+ T cells in alopecia areata. Extraction of RNA preceded its reverse transcription into cDNA, which served as the sequencing template. The repertoire was sequenced with immunoSEQ multiplex PCR; TCRdb's copy has only in-frame clones and lacks some. The sample has 14,000 or so clones, under 60% seen once. Alopecia areata patients had lesional scalp punch biopsies and peripheral blood taken from them. Sequenced material: skin, taken at week 0. Receptors were obtained from a human donor with alopecia areata.

This chain links TRBV5-1 with TRBJ1-1; D is perhaps TRBD1 (6 bases). Germline V gives CDR1 SGHRS, CDR2 YFSETQ. V lost 0 bases to trimming and J lost 4 bases, with 13 bases between them. This CDR3 contains 15 residues. This CDR3 is CASSLDGGGPTEAFF. Here the CDR3 DNA reads TGCGCCAGCAGCTTGGATGGAGGGGGACCCACTGAAGCTTTCTTT.

The chain recombines TRBV15 with TRBJ2-1; 7 nucleotides agree with TRBD2. V shed 3 bases, J shed 8 bases, and the junction held 10 bases outside the gene matches. The germline CDR1 and CDR2 sequences are LNHNV and YYDKDF (reference sequence). This CDR3 comprises 15 residues. CDR3 nucleotide sequence: TGTGCCACCAGCAGCGGGACTACCCCTCGGGATGAGCAGTTCTTC. As protein: CATSSGTTPRDEQFF. The full variable domain, with the rest looked up from reference TRBV15 and TRBJ2-1, is DAMVIQNPRYQVTQFGKPVTLSCSQTLNHNVMYWYQQKSSQAPKLLFHYYDKDFNNEADTPDNFQSRRPNTSFCFLDIRSPGLGDTAMYLCATSSGTTPRDEQFFGPGTRLTVL.

This clone was seen a handful of times. The DNA of the CDR3 is TGTGCCAGCCATATGGACAGCTCCTACGAGCAGTACTTC. Protein sequence: CASHMDSSYEQYF. The rearrangement joins TRBV28 to TRBJ2-7, with D possibly TRBD1 on 6 matching bases. In germline, CDR1 is MDHEN, CDR2 SYDVKM. The CDR3 spans 13 residues. V was shortened by 8 bases and J by 0 bases, with 11 bases between the two germline ends.

The chain links TRBV6-6 to TRBJ1-6, with D maybe TRBD1 (5 bases). With 2 bases removed from V and 5 bases from J, the gap between germline ends came to 13 bases. The CDR3 extends over 16 amino acids. Germline V gene lookup returns CDR1 MNHNY and CDR2 SVGAGI (reference sequence). The CDR3 sequence: CASSYAVGRDNSPLHF. The DNA for the CDR3 is TGTGCCAGCAGTTACGCCGTGGGGCGGGATAATTCACCCCTCCACTTT.

A few counts support this clone. The chain has TRBV6-1 and TRBJ1-6, with TRBD1 matching over 11 bases. The CDR3 runs 15 residues. Germline CDR1 reads MNHNS; CDR2 reads SASEGT. After removal of 7 bases from V and 9 bases from J, the junction contained 8 bases not matched to a gene. CDR3 protein: CASTPDGTGGSPLHF. The CDR3 nucleotides read TGTGCCAGCACTCCTGACGGGACAGGGGGTTCACCCCTCCACTTT.

This sequence joins TRBV7-8 and TRBJ2-5; 16 bases fit TRBD2. The CDR3 runs to 18 residues. CDR1 is SGHVS and CDR2 is FQNEAQ in the germline V gene. After removal of 4 bases from V and 5 bases from J, the junction contained 10 bases not matched to a gene. DNA of the CDR3: TGTGCCAGCAGCTCGGGACTAGCGGGGGGGCGTCTTCACGAGACCCAGTACTTC. It yields the protein CASSSGLAGGRLHETQYF.

This clone was found a few times. CDR3 in DNA: TGTGCCAGCAGTCTCCAAGGGCCCTCCTACGAGCAGTACTTC. This codes for CASSLQGPSYEQYF. The chain carries TRBV2 and TRBJ2-7; D gene ambiguous. The germline V and J ends were trimmed by 5 bases and 0 bases, with 11 bases remaining between them. The germline V gene has CDR1 SNHLY and CDR2 FYNNEI. The CDR3 extends over 14 amino acids.

The V gene is TRBV4-3, the J gene TRBJ1-1; no clear D. This CDR3 spans 20 amino acids. The V and J ends lost 0 bases and 1 base respectively, with 24 bases between them. The germline V gene encodes CDR1 LGHNA and CDR2 YSLEER. CDR3 loop: CASSQDLVLGREGANTEAFF. DNA of the CDR3: TGCGCCAGCAGCCAAGACCTCGTTCTGGGGAGAGAAGGAGCGAACACTGAAGCTTTCTTT.

The chain has TRBV5-1 and TRBJ2-7, with D hard to call. The CDR3 contains 12 residues. Trimming took 1 base from V and 2 from J, leaving 4 bases between them. CDR1 is SGHRS and CDR2 is YFSETQ in the germline V gene. Here the CDR3 DNA reads TGCGCCAGCAGCTTGAAACCCTACGAGCAGTACTTC. It codes for CASSLKPYEQYF. Based on the CDR3 plus reference TRBV5-1 and TRBJ2-7, the full variable domain is KAGVTQTPRYLIKTRGQQVTLSCSPISGHRSVSWYQQTPGQGLQFLFEYFSETQRNKGNFPGRFSGRQFSNSRSEMNVSTLELGDSALYLCASSLKPYEQYFGPGTRLTVT.

The chain combines TRBV5-5 with TRBJ1-1; tentatively, D is TRBD1 (5 bases). The CDR3 sequence is 14 residues long. Trimming took 2 bases from V and 1 from J, leaving 9 bases between them. CDR1 and CDR2 from the germline V gene are SGHKS and YYEKEE (reference sequence). CDR3 sequence: CASSFEGKNTEAFF. The CDR3 DNA sequence: TGTGCCAGCAGCTTTGAGGGGAAGAACACTGAAGCTTTCTTT.

V and J are TRBV29-1 and TRBJ2-3, with TRBD1 as a possible D gene (6 bases). Trimming left V 7 bases short and J 1 base short, with 12 bases between. The CDR3 consists of 13 residues. Germline lookup yields CDR1 SQVTM and CDR2 ANQGSEA. In DNA, the CDR3 is TGCAGCGGGGATTACAGGGGCACAGATACGCAGTATTTT. Translation: CSGDYRGTDTQYF.

The rearrangement uses TRBV7-9 and TRBJ1-1; 8 bases agree with TRBD1. This CDR3 spans 15 amino acids. The V gene's germline CDR1 is SEHNR and CDR2 FQNEAQ (reference sequence). V was pared by 4 bases and J by 4 bases, with 8 bases of the junction left unmatched. This chain's CDR3 is CASSSATGTGTEAFF. The CDR3 coding sequence is TGTGCCAGCAGCTCGGCGACAGGGACAGGCACTGAAGCTTTCTTT.

Only a few counts were recorded for this clone. The chain carries TRBV5-1 and TRBJ2-3; D might be TRBD2 (6 bases). The CDR3 runs to 17 residues. V dropped 2 bases and J dropped 0 bases, with 16 bases sitting between them. CDR1 is SGHRS, CDR2 YFSETQ, per germline. The CDR3 DNA is TGCGCCAGCAGCTTTATGTCGACTAGAGCTAGCACAGATACGCAGTATTTT. Translated, it gives CASSFMSTRASTDTQYF.

This clone was detected only a few times. The gene calls are TRBV5-1 and TRBJ2-7; 8 nucleotides agree with TRBD1. The V gene end was trimmed by 0 bases and the J gene end by 7 bases; junction bases not matched to a gene: 0. The CDR3 runs to 12 residues. Germline V gene lookup returns CDR1 SGHRS and CDR2 YFSETQ. The DNA of the CDR3 is TGCGCCAGCAGCTTGGGACAGGGGGAGCAGTACTTC. Its protein product is CASSLGQGEQYF. Variable domain in full (rest from reference TRBV5-1 and TRBJ2-7): KAGVTQTPRYLIKTRGQQVTLSCSPISGHRSVSWYQQTPGQGLQFLFEYFSETQRNKGNFPGRFSGRQFSNSRSEMNVSTLELGDSALYLCASSLGQGEQYFGPGTRLTVT.

This clone was observed a single time. The chain joins TRBV30 to TRBJ1-5; D is unclear. The V gene lost 5 bases and the J gene lost 4 bases, with 15 bases spanning the gap. Germline CDR1 and CDR2: GTSNPN and SVGIG (reference sequence). This CDR3 has 14 residues. The CDR3 sequence is CAWGKGTVNQPQHF. The CDR3 nucleotides are TGTGCCTGGGGGAAGGGAACCGTTAATCAGCCCCAGCATTTT.

This clone came up once. V usage is TRBV18 and J usage is TRBJ2-3; no clear D gene. There are 15 residues in the CDR3. Germline loops: CDR1 KGHSH, CDR2 LQKENI. Between the trimmed V and J ends, which lost 3 bases and 4 bases, there was a span of 14 bases. CDR3 bases: TGTGCCAGCTCACCTCATTCTAACAGACCAGATACGCAGTATTTT. Its translation: CASSPHSNRPDTQYF.